Here is one T cell receptor (beta chain) with its context. Its target is not known. The sample comes from a study of blood T cells in healthy people across ages. The V end was cut by 5 bases, the J end by 6 bases, with 11 bases between. The CDR3 has 12 residues. CDR1 and CDR2 from the germline V gene are SSHAT and FNYEAQ (reference sequence). The study, taken as a whole, reports: With naive T cell percentage, TCR beta diversity showed a strong correlation. Donors of long life had a larger count of naive CD4+ cells and greater diversity than aged donors.

The second PCR ran about 6 to 11 cycles with a sample-barcoded 5' primer and J-beta primers. Via MiXCR, TCRdb re-called the 5' RACE reads, giving one row per CDR3 protein. Counted here are around 1.5 million distinct CDR3 sequences, 55% to 75% occurring once; the ten biggest clones make up 6.7%. Healthy Caucasians from Russia aged 6 to 90 served as donors. Material: blood. The V call is TRBV7-7, the J call TRBJ2-7; D remains ambiguous. This TCR was sampled from a man aged 18 to 29 in good health. This chain's CDR3 is CASSTLLGEQYF. The CDR3 bases are TGTGCCAGCAGCACCCTTTTGGGCGAGCAGTACTTC.